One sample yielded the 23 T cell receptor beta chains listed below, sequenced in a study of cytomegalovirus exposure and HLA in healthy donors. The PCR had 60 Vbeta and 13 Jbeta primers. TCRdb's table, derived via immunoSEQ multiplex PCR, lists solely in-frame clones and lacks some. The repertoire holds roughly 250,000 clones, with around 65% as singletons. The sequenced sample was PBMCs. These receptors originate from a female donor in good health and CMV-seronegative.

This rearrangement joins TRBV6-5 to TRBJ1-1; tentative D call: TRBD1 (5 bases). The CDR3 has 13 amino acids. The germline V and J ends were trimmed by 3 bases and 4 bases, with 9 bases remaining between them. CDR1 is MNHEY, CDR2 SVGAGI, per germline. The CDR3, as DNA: TGTGCCAGCAGTTATCAGACAGCCACTGAAGCTTTCTTT. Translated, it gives CASSYQTATEAFF.

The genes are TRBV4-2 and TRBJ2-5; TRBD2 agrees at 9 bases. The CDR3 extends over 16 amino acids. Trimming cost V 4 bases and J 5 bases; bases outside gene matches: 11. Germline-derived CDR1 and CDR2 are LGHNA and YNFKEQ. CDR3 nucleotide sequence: TGTGCCAGCAGCCTCACTAGGACTAGCGCGGGGGAGACCCAGTACTTC. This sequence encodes CASSLTRTSAGETQYF.

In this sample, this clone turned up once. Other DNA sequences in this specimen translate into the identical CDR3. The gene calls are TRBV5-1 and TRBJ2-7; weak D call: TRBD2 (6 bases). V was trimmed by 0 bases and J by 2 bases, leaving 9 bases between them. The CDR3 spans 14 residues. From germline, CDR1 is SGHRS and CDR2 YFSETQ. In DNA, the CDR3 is TGCGCCAGCAGCTTGGACGGGGGTCCCTACGAGCAGTACTTC. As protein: CASSLDGGPYEQYF.

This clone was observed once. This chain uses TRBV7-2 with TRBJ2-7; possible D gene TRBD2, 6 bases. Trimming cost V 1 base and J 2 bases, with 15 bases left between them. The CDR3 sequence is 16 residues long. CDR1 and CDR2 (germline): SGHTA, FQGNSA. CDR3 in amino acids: CASSLEEGENPYEQYF. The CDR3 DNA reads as TGTGCCAGCAGCTTAGAGGAGGGAGAGAATCCCTACGAGCAGTACTTC.

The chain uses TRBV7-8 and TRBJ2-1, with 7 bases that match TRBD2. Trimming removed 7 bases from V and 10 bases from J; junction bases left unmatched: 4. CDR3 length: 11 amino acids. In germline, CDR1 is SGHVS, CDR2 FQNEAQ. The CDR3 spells CASTLLAEQFF. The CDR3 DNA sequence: TGTGCCAGCACCCTACTAGCGGAGCAGTTCTTC. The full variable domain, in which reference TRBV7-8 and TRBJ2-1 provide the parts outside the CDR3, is GAGVSQSPRYKVAKRGQDVALRCDPISGHVSLFWYQQALGQGPEFLTYFQNEAQLDKSGLPSDRFFAERPEGSVSTLKIQRTQQEDSAVYLCASTLLAEQFFGPGTRLTVL.

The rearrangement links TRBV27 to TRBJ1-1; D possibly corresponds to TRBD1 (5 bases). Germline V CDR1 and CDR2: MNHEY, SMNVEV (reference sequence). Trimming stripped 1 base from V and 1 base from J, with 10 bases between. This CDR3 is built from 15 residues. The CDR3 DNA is TGTGCCAGCAGTTTATTCGGGGGGGGGAACACTGAAGCTTTCTTT. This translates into CASSLFGGGNTEAFF.

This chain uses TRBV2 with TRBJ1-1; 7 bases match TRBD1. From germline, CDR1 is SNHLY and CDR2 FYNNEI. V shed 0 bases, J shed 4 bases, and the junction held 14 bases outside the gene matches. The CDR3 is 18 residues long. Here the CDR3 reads CASSEAGGKRGRVTEAFF. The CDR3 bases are TGTGCCAGCAGTGAAGCGGGCGGTAAAAGGGGGCGCGTCACTGAAGCTTTCTTT.

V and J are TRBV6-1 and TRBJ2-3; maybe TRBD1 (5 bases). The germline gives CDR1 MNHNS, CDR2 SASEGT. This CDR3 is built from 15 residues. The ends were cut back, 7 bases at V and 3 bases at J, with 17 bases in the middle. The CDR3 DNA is TGTGCCAGCATGTTTGGGCAGGGTGGTACAGATACGCAGTATTTT. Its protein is CASMFGQGGTDTQYF.

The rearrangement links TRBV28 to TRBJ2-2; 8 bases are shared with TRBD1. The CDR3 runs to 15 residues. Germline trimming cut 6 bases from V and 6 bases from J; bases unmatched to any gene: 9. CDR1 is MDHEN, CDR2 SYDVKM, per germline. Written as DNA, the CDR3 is TGTGCCAGCAGAGTGACAGGGGTCTCTTCCGGGGAGCTGTTTTTT. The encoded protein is CASRVTGVSSGELFF.

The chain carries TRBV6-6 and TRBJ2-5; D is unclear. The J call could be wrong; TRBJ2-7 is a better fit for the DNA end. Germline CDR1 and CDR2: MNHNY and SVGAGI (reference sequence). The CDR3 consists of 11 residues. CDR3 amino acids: CAVGRSYEQYF. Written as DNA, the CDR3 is TGTGCCGTTGGTCGTTCCTACGAGCAGTACTTC.

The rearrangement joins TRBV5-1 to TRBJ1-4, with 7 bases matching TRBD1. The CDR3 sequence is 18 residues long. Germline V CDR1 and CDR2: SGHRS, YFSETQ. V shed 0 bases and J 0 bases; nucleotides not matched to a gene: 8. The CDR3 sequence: CASSLAPGQKATNEKLFF. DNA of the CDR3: TGCGCCAGCAGCTTGGCTCCGGGACAGAAGGCAACTAATGAAAAACTGTTTTTT.

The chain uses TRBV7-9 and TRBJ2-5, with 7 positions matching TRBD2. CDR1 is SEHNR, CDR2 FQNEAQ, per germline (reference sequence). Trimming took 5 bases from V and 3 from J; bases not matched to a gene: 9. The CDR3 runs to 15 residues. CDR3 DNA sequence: TGTGCCAGCAGCCATTTCCTAGCGGCAGAAGAGACCCAGTACTTC. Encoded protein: CASSHFLAAEETQYF.

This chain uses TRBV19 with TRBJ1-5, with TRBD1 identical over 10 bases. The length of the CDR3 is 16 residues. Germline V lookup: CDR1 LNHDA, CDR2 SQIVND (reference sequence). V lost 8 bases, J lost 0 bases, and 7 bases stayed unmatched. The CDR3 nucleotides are TGTGCCAGTGGGGACAGGGGACGTATTAGCAATCAGCCCCAGCATTTT. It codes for CASGDRGRISNQPQHF. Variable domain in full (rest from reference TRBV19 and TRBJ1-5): DGGITQSPKYLFRKEGQNVTLSCEQNLNHDAMYWYRQDPGQGLRLIYYSQIVNDFQKGDIAEGYSVSREKKESFPLTVTSAQKNPTAFYLCASGDRGRISNQPQHFGDGTRLSIL.

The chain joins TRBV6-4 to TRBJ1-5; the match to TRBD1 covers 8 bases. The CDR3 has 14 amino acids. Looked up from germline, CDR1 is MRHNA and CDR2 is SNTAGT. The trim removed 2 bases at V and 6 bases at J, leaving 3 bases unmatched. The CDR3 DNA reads TGTGCCAGCAGTGACGGACAGGGCGGTCAGCCCCAGCATTTT. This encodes CASSDGQGGQPQHF.

CDR3 loop: CASSEIRWAPNSNQPQHF. As DNA, the CDR3 is TGTGCCAGCAGCGAGATTCGGTGGGCACCTAATAGCAATCAGCCCCAGCATTTT. The chain recombines TRBV7-8 with TRBJ1-5; D remains ambiguous. V shed 5 bases and J shed 0 bases, with 20 bases lying between them. The CDR3 extends over 18 amino acids. Germline-derived CDR1 and CDR2 are SGHVS and FQNEAQ.

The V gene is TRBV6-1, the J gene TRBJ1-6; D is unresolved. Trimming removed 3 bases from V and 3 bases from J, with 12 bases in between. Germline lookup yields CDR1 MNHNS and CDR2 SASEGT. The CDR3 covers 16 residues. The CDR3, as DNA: TGTGCCAGCAGTGACCCCTACAGTTTCTATAATTCACCCCTCCACTTT. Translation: CASSDPYSFYNSPLHF.

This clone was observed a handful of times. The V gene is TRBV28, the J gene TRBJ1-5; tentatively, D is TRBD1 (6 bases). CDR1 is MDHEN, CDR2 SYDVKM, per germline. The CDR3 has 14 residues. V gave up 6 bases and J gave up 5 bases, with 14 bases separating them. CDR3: CASRGRGIDQPQHF. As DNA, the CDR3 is TGTGCCAGCAGAGGCAGGGGTATCGATCAGCCCCAGCATTTT.

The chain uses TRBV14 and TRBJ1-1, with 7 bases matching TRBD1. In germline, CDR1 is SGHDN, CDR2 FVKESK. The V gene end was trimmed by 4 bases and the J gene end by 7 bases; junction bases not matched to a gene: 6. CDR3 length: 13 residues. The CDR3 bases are TGTGCCAGCAGCCTGGTCCGGGACAGTGAAGCTTTCTTT. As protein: CASSLVRDSEAFF.

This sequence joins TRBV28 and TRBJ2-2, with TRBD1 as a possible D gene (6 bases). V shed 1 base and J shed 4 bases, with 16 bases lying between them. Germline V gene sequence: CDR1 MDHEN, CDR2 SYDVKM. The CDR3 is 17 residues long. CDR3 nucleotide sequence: TGTGCCAGCAGTTTATTATTGGTACAGGGACCCACCGGGGAGCTGTTTTTT. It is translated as CASSLLLVQGPTGELFF.

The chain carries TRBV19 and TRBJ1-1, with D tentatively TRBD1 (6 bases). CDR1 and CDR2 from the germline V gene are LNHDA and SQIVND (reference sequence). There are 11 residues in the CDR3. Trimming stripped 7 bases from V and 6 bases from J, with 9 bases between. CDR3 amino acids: CASNRAAEAFF. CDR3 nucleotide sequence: TGTGCCAGTAACAGGGCAGCTGAAGCTTTCTTT.

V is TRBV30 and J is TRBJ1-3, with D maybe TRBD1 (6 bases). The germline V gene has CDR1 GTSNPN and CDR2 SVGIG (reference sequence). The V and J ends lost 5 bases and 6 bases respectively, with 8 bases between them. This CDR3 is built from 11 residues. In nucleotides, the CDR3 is TGTGCCTGGGGGGGGGCAAACACCATATATTTT. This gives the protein CAWGGANTIYF.

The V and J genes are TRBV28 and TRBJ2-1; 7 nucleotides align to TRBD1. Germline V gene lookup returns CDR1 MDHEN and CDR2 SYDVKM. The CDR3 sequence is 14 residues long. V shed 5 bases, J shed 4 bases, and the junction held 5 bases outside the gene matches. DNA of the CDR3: TGTGCCAGCAGTCTGTCAGGGGGTTACAATGAGCAGTTCTTC. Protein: CASSLSGGYNEQFF.

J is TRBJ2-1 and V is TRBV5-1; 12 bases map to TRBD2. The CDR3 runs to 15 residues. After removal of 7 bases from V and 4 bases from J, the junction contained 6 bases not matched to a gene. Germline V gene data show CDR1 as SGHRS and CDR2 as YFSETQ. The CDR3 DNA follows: TGCGCCAGCCAATTACTAGCGGGGGGTTACAATGAGCAGTTCTTC. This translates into CASQLLAGGYNEQFF.